These T cell receptor beta chains were read from a single sample in a study of cytomegalovirus exposure and HLA in healthy donors. The table came from immunoSEQ multiplex PCR; TCRdb's copy has only in-frame clones and leaves some out. The table includes about 130,000 clones, about 80% detected once. Sample: PBMCs. These receptors were collected from a woman in her thirties or forties in good health and CMV-seronegative. The CDR3 runs from the conserved cysteine through the conserved F or W. Each record gives: J gene, clone size, V gene, D gene, CDR3 DNA, CDR3 protein. The D gene is left open where the match is weak. Expanded clones are given a class, and other clones once, few, many or no size at all.

TRBJ1-1 | - | TRBV5-1 | - | TGCGCCAGCAGCTTGGGGAGGGGTGGGACTGAAGCTTTCTTT | CASSLGRGGTEAFF
TRBJ2-7 | few | TRBV27 | TRBD1 | TGTGCCAGCAGCACTCCAGGGGGCCTCTACGAGCAGTACTTC | CASSTPGGLYEQYF
TRBJ2-1 | - | TRBV13 | - | TGTGCCAGCAGCCCGACAGTAACCTCCTACAATGAGCAGTTCTTC | CASSPTVTSYNEQFF
TRBJ2-6 | - | TRBV7-9 | TRBD1 | TGTGCCAGCAGCCCCGGACAGGGAGAACCTGGGGCCAACGTCCTGACTTTC | CASSPGQGEPGANVLTF
TRBJ1-5 | - | TRBV4-1 | - | TGCGCCAGCAGCCAAACTCAGGGTAGCAATCAGCCCCAGCATTTT | CASSQTQGSNQPQHF
TRBJ2-5 | - | TRBV6-6 | - | - | CASSSSGLAAEQYF
TRBJ1-2 | - | TRBV5-1 | TRBD1 | TGCGCCAGCAGGACCGGGACAGGGGGCGCGGACTATGGCTACACCTTC | CASRTGTGGADYGYTF
TRBJ2-1 | - | TRBV7-4 | TRBD2 | TGTGCCAGCAGCTCCCTCAGGCTAGCGGGAAAATACAATGAGCAGTTCTTC | CASSSLRLAGKYNEQFF
TRBJ1-5 | - | TRBV6-1 | TRBD1 | TGTGCCAGCAGTACCGGGACAGACCGCAATCAGCCCCAGCATTTT | CASSTGTDRNQPQHF
TRBJ2-1 | - | TRBV4-3 | TRBD2 | TGCGCCAGCAGCCAGGACGGGGGGTTTTTGAGGAATGAGCAGTTCTTC | CASSQDGGFLRNEQFF
TRBJ2-3 | - | TRBV4-1 | TRBD1 | TGCGCCAGCAGCCAAGGATACAGGGGTCTTTCAGATACGCAGTATTTT | CASSQGYRGLSDTQYF
TRBJ2-2 | - | TRBV7-7 | - | TGTGCTAGCAGCTCAGGAACCGCAGGGGGGAGGCGCGGCGGGGAGCTGTTTTTT | CASSSGTAGGRRGGELFF
TRBJ1-4 | - | TRBV7-2 | TRBD1 | TGTGCCAGCAGCTTTGGACAGGGATGGAGTGAAAAACTGTTTTTT | CASSFGQGWSEKLFF
TRBJ2-6 | - | TRBV4-2 | - | TGTGCCAGCAGACCAGGGGACAACTCTGGGGCCAACGTCCTGACTTTC | CASRPGDNSGANVLTF
TRBJ2-7 | - | TRBV5-1 | - | TGCGCCAGCAGCCTACCCGGGACAAAAAACTACGAGCAGTACTTC | CASSLPGTKNYEQYF
TRBJ2-7 | - | TRBV2 | TRBD1 | TGTGCCAGCAGTGCGCTTCCGGGACAGGCCTACGAGCAGTACTTC | CASSALPGQAYEQYF
TRBJ1-4 | few | TRBV4-1 | - | TGCGCCAGCAGCCCGTCACGGTCCGGGGCAACTAATGAAAAACTGTTTTTT | CASSPSRSGATNEKLFF
TRBJ2-5 | - | TRBV7-7 | - | TGTGCTAGCAGCAATTTCGGCGGGATTAAAGAGACCCAGTACTTC | CASSNFGGIKETQYF
TRBJ2-2 | - | TRBV6-5 | - | TGTGCCAGCACCAGGGCGAACACCGGGGAGCTGTTTTTT | CASTRANTGELFF
TRBJ2-7 | - | TRBV27 | - | TGTGCCAGCAGGTGGCGGGTAGGGGAGGTTTACGAGCAGTACTTC | CASRWRVGEVYEQYF
TRBJ1-1 | - | TRBV18 | - | TGTGCCAGCTCAGTAAGGTCCCCGGGGGATGCTGAAGCTTTCTTT | CASSVRSPGDAEAFF
TRBJ2-3 | - | TRBV10-3 | TRBD2 | TGTGCCATCAGGCTCACAGCGGGAGATGCAGATACGCAGTATTTT | CAIRLTAGDADTQYF
TRBJ1-1 | - | TRBV11-2 | - | TGTGCCAGCAGCGTTGATGGACAGACGAACACTGAAGCTTTCTTT | CASSVDGQTNTEAFF
TRBJ2-3 | - | TRBV28 | TRBD2 | TGTGCCAGCAGGGAGACTAGCGGGCGGGCAGATACGCAGTATTTT | CASRETSGRADTQYF
TRBJ1-1 | - | TRBV6-1 | - | TGTGCCAGCAGTGCCGACAGCCTACGCGAAGCTTTCTTT | CASSADSLREAFF
TRBJ1-1 | - | TRBV7-2 | TRBD1 | TGTGCCAGCAGCAAAGGGGACAGTAGCCCTGAAGCTTTCTTT | CASSKGDSSPEAFF
TRBJ1-1 | - | TRBV5-4 | - | TGTGCCAGCAGAATAGACATACAGAACACTGAAGCTTTCTTT | CASRIDIQNTEAFF
TRBJ1-5 | - | TRBV21-1 | - | TGTGCCAGCAGCAAATGGAGGACAGGGGTCCACCAGCCCCAGCATTTT | CASSKWRTGVHQPQHF
TRBJ2-1 | few | TRBV4-3 | TRBD2 | TGCGCCAGCAGCCACTTAGCGGGAGACCACAATGAGCAGTTCTTC | CASSHLAGDHNEQFF
TRBJ1-2 | - | TRBV5-1 | TRBD1 | TGCGCCAGCAGCCCAGGGACAGTTAACTATGGCTACACCTTC | CASSPGTVNYGYTF
TRBJ2-7 | - | TRBV7-2 | - | TGTGCCAGCAGCTTAGGAGGCGGTAGCCCGAACCCCTACGAGCAGTACTTC | CASSLGGGSPNPYEQYF
TRBJ1-3 | - | TRBV6-5 | TRBD1 | TGTGCCACCCGGACAGGGTCTGGAAACACCATATATTTT | CATRTGSGNTIYF
TRBJ2-1 | many | TRBV7-9 | TRBD1 | TGTGCCAGCAGCTCCCCGGAACAGGGGGTCCGCTACAATGAGCAGTTCTTC | CASSSPEQGVRYNEQFF
TRBJ2-7 | once | TRBV14 | TRBD2 | TGTGCCAGCAGCCAAGTACGGCGGGGGAGGTACGAGCAGTACTTC | CASSQVRRGRYEQYF
TRBJ1-1 | few | TRBV7-9 | TRBD1 | TGTGCCAGCAGCTTTATTTACCAGTATATGGGACAGAAGAACACTGAAGCTTTCTTT | CASSFIYQYMGQKNTEAFF
TRBJ1-4 | - | TRBV6-5 | TRBD1 | TGTGCCAGCAGCAGCTCGGACAGGGGCGAAAAACTGTTTTTT | CASSSSDRGEKLFF
TRBJ1-1 | - | TRBV6-6 | - | TGTGCCAGCAGCAAGCGGCAGGAATCGGCTTTCTTT | CASSKRQESAFF
TRBJ2-2 | - | TRBV15 | TRBD1 | TGTGCCACCAGCAGAGACCGACAGGGGACCGGGGAGCTGTTTTTT | CATSRDRQGTGELFF
TRBJ2-1 | - | TRBV6-5 | TRBD2 | TGTGCCAGCAGCCCCGGGGGGGCACGGCAGTTCTTC | CASSPGGARQFF
TRBJ2-3 | - | TRBV2 | TRBD2 | TGTGCCAGCAGTGCTGGGCTAGCGGGGGGGGTGGATACGCAGTATTTT | CASSAGLAGGVDTQYF
TRBJ2-7 | - | TRBV19 | TRBD1 | TGTGCCAGCCGACAGGGTTCGGGTCGGGAGCAGTACTTC | CASRQGSGREQYF
TRBJ2-7 | - | TRBV5-1 | TRBD2 | TGCGCCAGCAGCTTGGGCCGGGACTACCTCCCCTACGAGCAGTACTTC | CASSLGRDYLPYEQYF
TRBJ2-7 | - | TRBV7-2 | - | TGTGCCAGCAGCTTACGGAGGGACGAGCAGTACTTC | CASSLRRDEQYF
TRBJ1-5 | - | TRBV5-6 | TRBD1 | TGTGCCAGCAGCTCGACGGGACAGGGGGCAGGTCAGCCCCAGCATTTT | CASSSTGQGAGQPQHF
TRBJ2-5 | - | TRBV28 | - | TGTGCCAGCAGTTTTGGGGGCCGGGAGACCCAGTACTTC | CASSFGGRETQYF
TRBJ1-1 | - | TRBV7-8 | - | TGTGCCAGCAGCCTCTCCACGGGTTCCACTGAAGCTTTCTTT | CASSLSTGSTEAFF
TRBJ1-1 | - | TRBV4-1 | TRBD1 | TGCGCCAGCAGCACGGATTGGCAGGGGGTTGAAGCTTTCTTT | CASSTDWQGVEAFF
TRBJ2-7 | once | TRBV19 | - | TGTGCCAGTAGTGGGGCACCCGTTTTCTACGAGCAGTACTTC | CASSGAPVFYEQYF
TRBJ1-1 | - | TRBV18 | - | TGTGCCAGCTCACCGGACAGAGGCGCTTTCTTT | CASSPDRGAFF
TRBJ1-5 | - | TRBV6-1 | - | TGTGCCAGCAGTAATTCTAACGGTCAGCCCCAGCATTTT | CASSNSNGQPQHF
TRBJ1-1 | - | TRBV27 | TRBD1 | TGTGCCAGCAGTGAGCATGACAGGGCCGGCACTGAAGCTTTCTTT | CASSEHDRAGTEAFF
TRBJ1-6 | - | TRBV5-1 | TRBD1 | TGCGCCAGCAGCTACGAGACAGGGAAGTCACCCCTCCACTTT | CASSYETGKSPLHF
TRBJ1-3 | - | TRBV29-1 | - | TGCAGCGTTCGGGGTAGCGCTGGAAACACCATATATTTT | CSVRGSAGNTIYF